These 7 T cell receptor beta chains were all obtained from the same sample, sequenced in a study of beta chain features in type 1 diabetes. The authors reverse transcribed all of the isolated RNA, so sequencing captured expressed TCRB transcripts. Generated by immunoSEQ multiplex PCR, the TCRdb table keeps only in-frame clones and is missing some. The data show 350,000 or so clones, around 19% seen once. Source material: naive CD4+ T cells from blood. All receptors come from a woman aged 18-29 years in good health.

This clone was detected only a few times. The chain combines TRBV7-2 with TRBJ2-5, with TRBD2 as a possible D gene (6 bases). This CDR3 is built from 16 residues. Germline CDR1 reads SGHTA; CDR2 reads FQGNSA. Trimming pared 5 bases from V and 2 bases from J, leaving 18 bases between. The CDR3 sequence: CASSPPSWRGQETQYF. As DNA, the CDR3 is TGTGCCAGCAGCCCTCCTTCGTGGCGGGGACAAGAGACCCAGTACTTC.

This clone was seen a few times. The CDR3 loop reads CASSFYLALQETQYF. The CDR3 DNA is TGTGCCAGCAGCTTCTATCTAGCGTTACAAGAGACCCAGTACTTC. This chain links TRBV7-9 with TRBJ2-5; TRBD2 might be the D (6 bases). CDR3 length: 15 amino acids. The germline gives CDR1 SEHNR, CDR2 FQNEAQ (reference sequence). Trimming shortened V by 3 bases and J by 2 bases, and 13 bases separated the two germline ends.

This clone appeared a few times. The V and J genes are TRBV5-1 and TRBJ2-7; 7 positions agree with TRBD2. CDR1 and CDR2 (germline): SGHRS, YFSETQ. The V gene end was trimmed by 3 bases and the J gene end by 0 bases; junction bases not matched to a gene: 6. This CDR3 contains 15 residues. The CDR3: CASSWTGGSSYEQYF. CDR3 coding DNA: TGCGCCAGCAGCTGGACGGGCGGGAGCTCCTACGAGCAGTACTTC.

The chain combines TRBV4-3 with TRBJ1-6; D is possibly TRBD1 (6 bases). From germline, CDR1 is LGHNA and CDR2 YSLEER. V gave up 4 bases and J gave up 1 base, with 11 bases separating them. This CDR3 is 16 amino acids long. CDR3 residues: CASSLGRGSYNSPLHF. The CDR3 DNA follows: TGCGCCAGCAGCCTTGGAAGGGGGTCCTATAATTCACCCCTCCACTTT.

The gene calls are TRBV30 and TRBJ2-1, with TRBD2 matching 8 bases. Germline lookup yields CDR1 GTSNPN and CDR2 SVGIG (reference sequence). The length of the CDR3 is 15 residues. J was trimmed by 4 bases and V by 3 bases; bases with no gene match: 8. This CDR3 is CAWRIAGRRYNEQFF. CDR3 DNA: TGTGCCTGGAGGATAGCGGGGCGCCGATACAATGAGCAGTTCTTC.

This clone was counted between two and nine times. The J gene is TRBJ2-7, the V gene TRBV6-1; D may be TRBD2 (7 bases). This CDR3 is 14 amino acids long. Per germline, CDR1 MNHNS and CDR2 SASEGT. Trimming removed 7 bases from V and 0 bases from J, with 13 bases in between. The CDR3 reads CASNRGGYSYEQYF. The CDR3 DNA reads as TGTGCCAGCAACCGCGGGGGCTACTCCTACGAGCAGTACTTC.

The gene calls are TRBV2 and TRBJ2-5; D gene ambiguous. CDR1 and CDR2 from the germline V gene are SNHLY and FYNNEI. This CDR3 is 13 amino acids long. V shed 7 bases and J shed 5 bases, with 14 bases lying between them. The CDR3 region is CASTPLVEETQYF. The CDR3 DNA is TGTGCCAGCACCCCCTTGGTGGAGGAGACCCAGTACTTC.